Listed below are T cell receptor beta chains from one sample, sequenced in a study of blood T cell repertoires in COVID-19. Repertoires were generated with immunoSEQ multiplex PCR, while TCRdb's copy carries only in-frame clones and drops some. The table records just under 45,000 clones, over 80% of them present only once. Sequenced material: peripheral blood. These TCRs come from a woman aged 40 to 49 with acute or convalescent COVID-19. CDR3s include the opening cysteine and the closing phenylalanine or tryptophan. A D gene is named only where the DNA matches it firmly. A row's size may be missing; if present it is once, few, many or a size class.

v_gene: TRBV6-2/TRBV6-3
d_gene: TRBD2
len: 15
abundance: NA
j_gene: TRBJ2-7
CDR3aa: CASSYSTSGSYEQYF
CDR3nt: TGTGCCAGCAGTTACTCGACTAGCGGGAGTTACGAGCAGTACTTC

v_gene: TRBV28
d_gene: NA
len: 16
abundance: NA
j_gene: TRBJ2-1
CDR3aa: CASSRYTEPAYNEQFF
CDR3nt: TGTGCCAGCAGCCGTTACACAGAGCCTGCCTACAATGAGCAGTTCTTC

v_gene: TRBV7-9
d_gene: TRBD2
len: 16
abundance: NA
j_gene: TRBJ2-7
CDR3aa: CASSLVLAGGPHEQYF
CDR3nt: TGTGCCAGCAGCTTAGTTCTGGCGGGAGGGCCCCACGAGCAGTACTTC

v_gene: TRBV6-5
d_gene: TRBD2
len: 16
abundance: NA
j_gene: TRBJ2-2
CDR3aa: CASSSASGGVTGELFF
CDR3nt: TGTGCCAGCAGTTCCGCTAGCGGGGGGGTCACCGGGGAGCTGTTTTTT

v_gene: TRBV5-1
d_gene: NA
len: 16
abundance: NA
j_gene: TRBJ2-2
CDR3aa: CASAPSASLNTGELFF
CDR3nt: TGCGCCAGCGCACCTTCGGCTAGCCTGAACACCGGGGAGCTGTTTTTT

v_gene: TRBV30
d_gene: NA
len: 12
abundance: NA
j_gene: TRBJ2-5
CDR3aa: CAWHTGGETQYF
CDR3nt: TGTGCCTGGCACACCGGAGGGGAGACCCAGTACTTC

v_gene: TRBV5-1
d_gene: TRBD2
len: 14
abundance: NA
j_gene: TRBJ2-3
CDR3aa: CASSRDYSTDTGYF
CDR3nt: TGCGCCAGCAGCAGGGACTATTCCACAGATACGGGGTATTTT

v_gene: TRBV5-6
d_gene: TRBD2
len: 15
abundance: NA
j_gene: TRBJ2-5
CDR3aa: CASSSSDLRGGTQYF
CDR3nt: TGTGCCAGCAGCTCCTCGGACTTACGGGGGGGGACCCAGTACTTC

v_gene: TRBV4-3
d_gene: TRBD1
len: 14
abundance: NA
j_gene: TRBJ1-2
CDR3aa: CASSSDRGTYGYTF
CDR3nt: TGCGCCAGCAGCTCCGACAGGGGGACCTATGGCTACACCTTC

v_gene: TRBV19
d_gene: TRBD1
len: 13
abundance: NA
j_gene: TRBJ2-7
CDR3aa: CASSPRTGPEQYF
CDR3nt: TGTGCCAGTAGTCCACGGACAGGGCCAGAGCAGTACTTC

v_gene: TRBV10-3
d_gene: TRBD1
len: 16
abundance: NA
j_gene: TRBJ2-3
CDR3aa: CAIRSAGQGDTDTQYF
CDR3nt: TGTGCCATCAGATCCGCGGGACAGGGGGACACAGATACGCAGTATTTT

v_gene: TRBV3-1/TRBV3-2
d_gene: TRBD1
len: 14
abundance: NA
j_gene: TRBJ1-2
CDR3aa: CASSLQGAHDGYTF
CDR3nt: TGTGCCAGCAGCCTACAGGGGGCGCATGATGGCTACACCTTC

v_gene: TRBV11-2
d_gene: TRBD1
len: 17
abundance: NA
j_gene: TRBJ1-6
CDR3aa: CASSLGLRTGLNSPLHF
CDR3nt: TGTGCCAGCAGCTTAGGGCTACGGACAGGCTTAAATTCACCCCTCCACTTT

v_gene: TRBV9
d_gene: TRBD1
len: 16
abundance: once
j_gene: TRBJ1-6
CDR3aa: CASSVVGTAYNSPLHF
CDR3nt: TGTGCCAGCAGCGTAGTAGGGACAGCCTATAATTCACCCCTCCACTTT

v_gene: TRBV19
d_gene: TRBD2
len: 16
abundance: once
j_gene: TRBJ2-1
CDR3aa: CASSLGLAGGRGEQFF
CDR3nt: TGTGCCAGTAGTCTAGGACTAGCGGGAGGTCGGGGTGAGCAGTTCTTC

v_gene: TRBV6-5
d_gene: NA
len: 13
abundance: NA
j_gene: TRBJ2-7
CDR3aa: CASSYRQGYEQYF
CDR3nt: TGTGCCAGCAGTTACAGGCAGGGCTACGAGCAGTACTTC

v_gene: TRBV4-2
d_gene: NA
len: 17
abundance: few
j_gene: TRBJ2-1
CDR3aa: CASSQERRYGPYNEQFF
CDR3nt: TGTGCCAGCAGCCAAGAAAGAAGATACGGTCCCTACAATGAGCAGTTCTTC

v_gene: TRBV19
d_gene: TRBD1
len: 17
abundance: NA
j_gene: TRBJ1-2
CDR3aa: CASSPHEGTGGSYGYTF
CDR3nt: TGTGCCAGTAGTCCCCACGAGGGGACAGGGGGCAGCTATGGCTACACCTTC

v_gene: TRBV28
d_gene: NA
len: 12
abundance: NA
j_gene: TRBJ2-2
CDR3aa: CASLRSTGELFF
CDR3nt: TGTGCCAGCCTCCGTAGCACCGGGGAGCTGTTTTTT

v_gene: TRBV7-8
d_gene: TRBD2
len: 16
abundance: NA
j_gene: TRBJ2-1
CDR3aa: CASSLGTSGAYNEQFF
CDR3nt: TGTGCCAGCAGCCTAGGGACTAGCGGGGCCTACAATGAGCAGTTCTTC

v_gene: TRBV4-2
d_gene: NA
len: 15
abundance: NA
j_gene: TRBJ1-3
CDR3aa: CASSQDPGNRNTIYF
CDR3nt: TGTGCCAGCAGCCAAGATCCAGGGAATAGAAACACCATATATTTT

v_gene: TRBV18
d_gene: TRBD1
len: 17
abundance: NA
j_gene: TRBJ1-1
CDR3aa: CASSPGQGIPASTEAFF
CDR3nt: TGTGCCAGCTCACCCGGACAGGGGATCCCAGCAAGCACTGAAGCTTTCTTT

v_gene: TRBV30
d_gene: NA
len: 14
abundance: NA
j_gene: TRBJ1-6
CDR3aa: CAWREGLANSPLHF
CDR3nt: TGTGCCTGGAGGGAGGGCCTTGCTAATTCACCCCTCCACTTT

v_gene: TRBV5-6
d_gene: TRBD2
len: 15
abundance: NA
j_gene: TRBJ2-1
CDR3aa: CASSSGLRAYNEQFF
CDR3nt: TGTGCCAGCAGCTCGGGACTAAGGGCCTACAATGAGCAGTTCTTC

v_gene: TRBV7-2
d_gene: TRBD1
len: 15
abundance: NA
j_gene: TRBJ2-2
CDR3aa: CASSSTGVQTGELFF
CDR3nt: TGTGCCAGCAGCTCTACAGGGGTTCAGACCGGGGAGCTGTTTTTT

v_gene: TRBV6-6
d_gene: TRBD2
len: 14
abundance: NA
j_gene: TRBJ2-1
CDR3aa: CASSYAGGDNEQFF
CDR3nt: TGTGCCAGCAGTTACGCGGGAGGGGACAATGAGCAGTTCTTC

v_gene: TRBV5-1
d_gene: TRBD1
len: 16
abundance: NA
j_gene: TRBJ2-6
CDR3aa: CASSPDRGAGANVLTF
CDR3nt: TGCGCCAGCAGCCCGGACAGGGGGGCTGGGGCCAACGTCCTGACTTTC

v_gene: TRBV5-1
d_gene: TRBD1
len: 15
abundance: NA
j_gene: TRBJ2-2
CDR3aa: CASSSGTGLIGELFF
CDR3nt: TGCGCCAGCAGCAGCGGGACAGGGTTAATCGGGGAGCTGTTTTTT

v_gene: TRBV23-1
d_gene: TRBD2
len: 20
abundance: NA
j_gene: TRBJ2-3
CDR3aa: CASGLETSVRRGVCADTQYF
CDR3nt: TGCGCCAGCGGGCTTGAGACTAGCGTCCGGAGGGGGGTGTGTGCAGATACGCAGTATTTT

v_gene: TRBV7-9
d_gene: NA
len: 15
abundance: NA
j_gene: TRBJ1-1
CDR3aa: CASSSVPTGSTEAFF
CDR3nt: TGTGCCAGCAGCTCGGTACCGACAGGTAGCACTGAAGCTTTCTTT

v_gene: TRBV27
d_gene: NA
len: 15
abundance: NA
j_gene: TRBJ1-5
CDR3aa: CASSLSTGPNQPQHF
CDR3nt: TGTGCCAGCAGTTTATCGACAGGCCCCAATCAGCCCCAGCATTTT

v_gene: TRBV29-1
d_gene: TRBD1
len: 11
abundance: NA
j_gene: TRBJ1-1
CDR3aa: CSVGDRGLAFF
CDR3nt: TGCAGCGTTGGAGACAGGGGGTTAGCTTTCTTT

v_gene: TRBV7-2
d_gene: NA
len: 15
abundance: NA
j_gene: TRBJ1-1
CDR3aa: CASSLGPGGNTEAFF
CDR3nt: TGTGCCAGCAGCTTAGGTCCGGGAGGGAACACTGAAGCTTTCTTT

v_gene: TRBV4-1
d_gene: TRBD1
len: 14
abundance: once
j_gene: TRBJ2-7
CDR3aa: CASSPGQGSYEQYF
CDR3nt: TGCGCCAGCAGCCCCGGACAGGGGTCATACGAGCAGTACTTC

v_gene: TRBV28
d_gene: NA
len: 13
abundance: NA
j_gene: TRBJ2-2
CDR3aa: CASSLKQTGELFF
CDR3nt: TGTGCCAGCAGTTTAAAGCAAACCGGGGAGCTGTTTTTT

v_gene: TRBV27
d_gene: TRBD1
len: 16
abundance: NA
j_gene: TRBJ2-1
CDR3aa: CASSFYRTGAYNEQFF
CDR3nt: TGTGCCAGCAGTTTTTACAGGACAGGCGCCTACAATGAGCAGTTCTTC

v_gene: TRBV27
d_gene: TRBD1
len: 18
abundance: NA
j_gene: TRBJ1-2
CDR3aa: CASSLKYRLRDRPQGYTF
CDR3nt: TGTGCCAGCAGTTTAAAATACAGACTCCGGGACAGGCCTCAAGGCTACACCTTC

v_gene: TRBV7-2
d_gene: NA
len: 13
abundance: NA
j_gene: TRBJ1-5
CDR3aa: CASSLASDQPQHF
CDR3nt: TGTGCCAGCAGCTTAGCCTCTGATCAGCCCCAGCATTTT

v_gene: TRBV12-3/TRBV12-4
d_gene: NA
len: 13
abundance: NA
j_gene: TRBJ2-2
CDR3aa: CASSPQDTGELFF
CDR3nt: TGTGCCAGCAGTCCACAAGACACCGGGGAGCTGTTTTTT

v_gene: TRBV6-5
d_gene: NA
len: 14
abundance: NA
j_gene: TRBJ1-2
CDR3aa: CASRAGPRGYGYTF
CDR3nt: TGTGCCAGCAGGGCCGGACCCCGGGGCTATGGCTACACCTTC

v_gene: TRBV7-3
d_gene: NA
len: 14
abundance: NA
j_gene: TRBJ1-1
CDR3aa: CASSLEGVNTEAFF
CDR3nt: TGTGCCAGCAGCTTAGAGGGCGTGAACACTGAAGCTTTCTTT

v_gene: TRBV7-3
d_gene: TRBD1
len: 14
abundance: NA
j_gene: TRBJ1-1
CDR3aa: CASSSVQGTTEAFF
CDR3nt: TGTGCCAGCAGCTCAGTACAGGGGACCACTGAAGCTTTCTTT

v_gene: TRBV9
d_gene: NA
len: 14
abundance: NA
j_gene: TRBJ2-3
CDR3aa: CASSPSGTSDTQYF
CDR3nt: TGTGCCAGCAGCCCAAGTGGTACATCAGATACGCAGTATTTT

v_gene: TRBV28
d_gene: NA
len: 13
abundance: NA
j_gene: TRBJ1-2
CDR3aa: CAAWDITVVGYTF
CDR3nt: TGTGCCGCTTGGGACATCACTGTCGTTGGCTACACCTTC

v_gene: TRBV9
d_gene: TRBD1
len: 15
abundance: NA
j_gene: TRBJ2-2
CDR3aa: CASSVGTANTGELFF
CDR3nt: TGTGCCAGCAGCGTCGGGACAGCGAACACCGGGGAGCTGTTTTTT

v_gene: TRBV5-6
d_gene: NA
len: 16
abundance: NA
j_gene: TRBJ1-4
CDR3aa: CASRRREESTNEKLFF
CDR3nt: TGTGCCAGCAGGAGACGGGAGGAGTCAACTAATGAAAAACTGTTTTTT

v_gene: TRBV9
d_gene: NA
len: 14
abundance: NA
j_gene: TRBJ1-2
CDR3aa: CASSVAGQGLGYTF
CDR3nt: TGTGCCAGCAGCGTAGCTGGGCAGGGGCTTGGCTACACCTTC

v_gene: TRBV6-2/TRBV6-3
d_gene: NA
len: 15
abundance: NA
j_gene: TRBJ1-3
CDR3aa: CASSPGRASGNTIYF
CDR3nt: TGTGCCAGCAGCCCCGGGAGGGCCTCTGGAAACACCATATATTTT

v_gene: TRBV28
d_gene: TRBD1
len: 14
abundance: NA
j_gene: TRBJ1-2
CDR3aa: CATISGTGTYGYTF
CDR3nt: TGTGCCACAATATCCGGGACAGGGACTTATGGCTACACCTTC

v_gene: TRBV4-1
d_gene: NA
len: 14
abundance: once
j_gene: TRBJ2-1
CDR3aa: CASSRTQGYNEQFF
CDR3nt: TGCGCCAGCAGCCGTACTCAGGGGTACAATGAGCAGTTCTTC

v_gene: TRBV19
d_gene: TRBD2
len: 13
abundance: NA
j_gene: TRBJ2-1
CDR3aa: CASRSGGINEQFF
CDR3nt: TGTGCCAGTAGGAGCGGGGGTATCAATGAGCAGTTCTTC

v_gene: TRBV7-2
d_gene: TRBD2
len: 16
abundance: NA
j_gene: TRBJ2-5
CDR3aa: CASSPFGGGTQETQYF
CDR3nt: TGTGCCAGCAGCCCCTTCGGGGGGGGGACTCAAGAGACCCAGTACTTC

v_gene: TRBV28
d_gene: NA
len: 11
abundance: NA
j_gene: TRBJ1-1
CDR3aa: CASSFIAEAFF
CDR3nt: TGTGCCAGCAGTTTTATCGCTGAAGCTTTCTTT

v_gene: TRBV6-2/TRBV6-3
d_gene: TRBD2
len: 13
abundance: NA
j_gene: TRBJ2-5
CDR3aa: CASSPGTSATQYF
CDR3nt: TGTGCCAGCAGTCCCGGGACTAGCGCGACCCAGTACTTC

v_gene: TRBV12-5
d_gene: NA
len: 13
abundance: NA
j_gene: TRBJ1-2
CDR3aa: CASGLLAGSGYTF
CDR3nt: TGTGCTAGTGGTTTGTTGGCGGGCTCTGGCTACACCTTC

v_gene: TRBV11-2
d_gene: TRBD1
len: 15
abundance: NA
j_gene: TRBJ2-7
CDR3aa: CASSLSGTGIDEQYF
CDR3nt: TGTGCCAGCAGCTTATCTGGGACAGGGATCGACGAGCAGTACTTC

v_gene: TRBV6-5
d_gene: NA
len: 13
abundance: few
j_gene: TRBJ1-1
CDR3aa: CASSRGRGTEAFF
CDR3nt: TGTGCCAGCAGTCGAGGTCGGGGCACTGAAGCTTTCTTT

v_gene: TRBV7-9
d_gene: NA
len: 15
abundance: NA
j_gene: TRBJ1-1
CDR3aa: CASSLSGARDTEAFF
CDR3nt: TGTGCCAGCAGCTTATCAGGTGCCAGGGACACTGAAGCTTTCTTT

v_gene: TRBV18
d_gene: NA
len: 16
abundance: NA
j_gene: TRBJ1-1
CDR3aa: CASSPVDGWKNTEAFF
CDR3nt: TGTGCCAGCTCCCCTGTCGACGGGTGGAAGAACACTGAAGCTTTCTTT

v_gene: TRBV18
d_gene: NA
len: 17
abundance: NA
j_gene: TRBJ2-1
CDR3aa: CASSPPKGDPSYNEQFF
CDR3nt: TGTGCCAGCTCACCACCGAAGGGGGACCCCTCCTACAATGAGCAGTTCTTC